This T cell receptor (beta chain) comes out of a study of cytomegalovirus exposure and HLA in healthy donors (dated by TCRdb to about 2017). For context, the study as a whole: An earlier analysis of approximately 640 of the donors reported about 250 Gb of sequence data and roughly 110 million unique TCR beta sequences from 150 million to 200 million T cells. A later genetic analysis used genome-wide SNP genotypes for 398 of the 666 donors, treating that subset as a discovery cohort. Besides the first cohort of roughly 700 subjects, a separate validation cohort made up of over 100 different subjects was used. The study profiled the T cell repertoires of under 700 subjects by immunosequencing and related them to cytomegalovirus serostatus. Rather than using new phenotypic data, the later analysis identified candidate immune exposures from TCR beta sequences and from how often those sequences occurred across donors. An early release that covered some 640 HLA-typed donors contained approximately 300 gigabases of sequencing data and 80 million or so unique TCR sequences. In a later analysis, previously published TCR beta repertoires from 666 donors were re-analyzed and high-resolution HLA genotyping was added so that TCR occurrence patterns could be studied. On average, 235,054 unique TCR beta nucleotide sequences were sequenced per donor among fewer than 500 genotyped donors of the cohort, with around 19% of those sequences being non-productive. Donor age, sex, ethnicity and CMV serostatus were compiled together with the repertoire data. High-throughput TCR immunosequencing, statistical association of individual TCRs with disease status, and machine learning were combined to predict cytomegalovirus infection status. Among the roughly 370 genotyped donors, approximately 82% belonged to the genetic ancestry cluster associated with self-reported Caucasian donors. Every discovery cohort repertoire had been produced on one sequencing platform. The aim of the study was to test whether cataloging public T cell receptors could identify signatures of past pathogen exposure. Because of strong linkage in the cohort, roughly five DR-DQ haplotypes were treated as single units for association and clustering. Typing coverage differed by locus: A, B, C, DRB1 and DQB1 were typed in about 620-630 donors, DQA1 in about 510, DPA1 in approximately 610, and DPB1 in about 450. An earlier analysis of around 580 of the donors used high-throughput TCR beta sequencing to judge whether each TCR beta V gene segment behaved as functional or pseudogenic. Class I and class II HLA loci were covered by the typing at four-digit resolution.

Summary of the overall study and its limitations: According to a later analysis, parvovirus B19, influenza, CMV and Epstein-Barr virus appeared linked to several top co-occurrence clusters. Approximately 18 rarely observed V segments, including chromosome 9 orphons, were excluded from the earlier analysis of some 590 of the donors because counts were too low. Presence/absence analyses assumed roughly uniform sequencing depth across donors, an assumption that may not hold. Because HLA typing was unavailable for some donors at each locus, only the typed subset was used in association tests. Three of the identified cytomegalovirus-associated TCR beta chains were confirmed in vitro to be specific for cytomegalovirus antigens. The authors suggested that the approach could potentially be extended to other disease states and immunological phenotypes. Across donors, most TCR sequences were observed very rarely, whereas some public TCRs were present in many individuals. Some IMGT-functional V segments, including TRBV6-2 and TRBV6-3, could not be distinguished by the 87-base-pair reads and were therefore excluded. Correlated functional status among segregating V segments might be attributable to linkage disequilibrium, but an unknown experimental factor could not be ruled out. Specific HLA alleles were associated with over 15,000 TCR beta sequences at a false discovery rate of 0.05 in a later analysis. In a later analysis, TCR association rates were found to vary across HLA loci, with the most associated TCRs seen for DRB1 alleles and the fewest for HLA-C alleles. The study gave a list of about 170 TCR beta chains associated with cytomegalovirus. The classifier was reported to diagnose cytomegalovirus status with high specificity and sensitivity in both the original and validation cohorts. In a later analysis, HLA-associated TCR beta chains showed more clonal expansion and lower generation probabilities than non-associated chains that were equally common. In a later genetic analysis, a missense DCLRE1C variant was associated with V-gene and J-gene trimming of TCR beta chains, and the association was replicated in an independent cohort. A group of highly shared sequence variants was considered likely to be a technical artifact of the sequencing pipeline. An earlier analysis of approximately 590 of the donors showed that most TCR beta V segments appeared in productive rearrangements either about 87% or about 30% of the time, which broadly matched IMGT annotations. Strong co-occurrence of HLA alleles, especially DR and DQ, made assigning TCR associations to individual alleles difficult. A later genetic analysis reported fewer N-insertions in productive TCRs among donors in an Asian-associated ancestry cluster than the roughly 640-donor mean. This cohort had only TCR beta chains sequenced, and the lack of alpha or paired-chain data limited which features could be detected. A further reported finding was that TCR beta sequences accurately predicted the HLA-A and HLA-B alleles for most subjects in the first cohort. The only immune exposure information available for the cohort was CMV serostatus. According to a later analysis, most CMV-associated TCR beta chains appeared to be HLA-restricted, and the HLA associations seemed to be driven largely by CMV exposure.

Remarks on this clone: Its antigen is unknown.

CDR1 SGHRS and CDR2 YFSETQ are derived from the germline V gene. From its cysteine to its phenylalanine, the CDR3 spans 15 amino acids. The entry retains the CDR3 DNA only, 45 bases that are in frame from base 1. The V end loses 1 base and the J end loses 3 bases, and a stretch of 11 bases separates them. Library generation was performed with the immunoSEQ multiplex PCR assay. The multiplex PCR relied on a mix of 60 forward primers for TCR Vbeta segments and 13 reverse primers for TCR Jbeta segments. The CDR3 region of rearranged TCR beta genes was amplified from genomic DNA by a multiplex PCR assay. The Illumina HiSeq System was used to sequence the amplified TCR beta libraries as 87-base-pair reads. The authors' pipeline ran thus. In a later analysis, roughly 80 million unique TCR beta chains were counted across the approximately 640 repertoires, and roughly 10 million of these chains were shared by at least two donors. Raw reads were error-corrected and collapsed into unique sequences by a nearest-neighbor algorithm in which closely related sequences were merged to remove PCR and sequencing errors. V, D and J gene segments were assigned by aligning CDR3 sequences to IMGT reference sequences. For a sequence to be retained, at least a six-nucleotide match to both a V gene segment and a J gene segment was required. A rearrangement counted as productive if the CDR3 had no stop codons and remained in frame with V and J, and every other rearrangement counted as non-productive. CDR3 was defined according to IMGT convention as the region running from the second conserved V-encoded cysteine to the conserved J-encoded phenylalanine. The earlier analysis of about 610 of the donors excluded sequences that lacked an unambiguous match to a single V gene segment. In an earlier analysis of several hundred of the donors, V segments were called functional above 56.7% productive rearrangements and were called segregating when the between-donor standard deviation exceeded 5%. A statistical classification framework was developed to diagnose cytomegalovirus status using the catalog of TCR beta chain sequences. V and J gene assignment, in a later analysis, came from comparing TCR nucleotide sequences with IMGT/GENE-DB human TR gene sequences. The TCRdist pipeline was used in a later analysis to assign CDR3 sequences and most-parsimonious VDJ recombination scenarios. In a later analysis, every TCR beta chain was defined by the combination of its CDR3 amino acid sequence and its V-gene family, and reads without a unique V-gene family were dropped. To address suspected cross-contamination and a sequencing artifact, a later analysis removed 592 highly shared, low-generation-probability nucleotide sequences. In a later analysis, a clonal expansion index for each public chain was calculated from normalized within-repertoire ranks of inferred template counts. In a later analysis, generation probabilities were computed using a VDJ recombination model fitted to out-of-frame rearrangements, and the results were checked against IGoR. Hypergeometric tests were used in a later analysis to score TCR-TCR, TCR-HLA and TCR-CMV co-occurrence, with a repertoire-size bias correction applied to the TCR pairs. A later analysis estimated false discovery rates by permuting HLA or CMV assignments 20 times. A later analysis grouped co-occurring TCRs with DBSCAN, adding TCRdist sequence similarity when clustering within HLA-allele-positive subsets. For co-occurrence clustering, repertoires with fewer than 30,000 or more than 120,000 public chains were excluded, along with five repertoires with anomalous nucleotide sharing. Sourced from immuneACCESS, this table was stored by TCRdb with only in-frame sequences that have V and J called. A share of the clones is absent; for the studies checked, an unresolved V gene accounts for under half, and the remainder has no known explanation. That table gives V, J and clone size, and the DNA gave D and trimming. The sample's records list about 200,000 clones. About 0.74% of the sample belongs to the ten largest clones.

In total, around 600 healthy bone marrow donors made up the cohort. Cohort members were all nominally healthy when sampled, although unrecorded immune exposures were likely present. The donor tested CMV seronegative and was one of the 352 seronegative cohort members. A peripheral blood sample was collected from each donor, and TCR beta sequencing was performed on peripheral blood mononuclear cells. The Qiagen DNeasy Blood Extraction Kit was used to extract genomic DNA from the blood cell samples. Sequenced material: PBMCs. The TCR comes from a boy younger than 18 in good health and CMV-seronegative. This chain is built from TRBV5-1 and TRBJ2-1, and possibly TRBD1, on 6 matching bases. The DNA reads TGCGCCAGCAGCTTGCTGCCGACAGGCTACAATGAGCAGTTCTTC. This is translated as CASSLLPTGYNEQFF.